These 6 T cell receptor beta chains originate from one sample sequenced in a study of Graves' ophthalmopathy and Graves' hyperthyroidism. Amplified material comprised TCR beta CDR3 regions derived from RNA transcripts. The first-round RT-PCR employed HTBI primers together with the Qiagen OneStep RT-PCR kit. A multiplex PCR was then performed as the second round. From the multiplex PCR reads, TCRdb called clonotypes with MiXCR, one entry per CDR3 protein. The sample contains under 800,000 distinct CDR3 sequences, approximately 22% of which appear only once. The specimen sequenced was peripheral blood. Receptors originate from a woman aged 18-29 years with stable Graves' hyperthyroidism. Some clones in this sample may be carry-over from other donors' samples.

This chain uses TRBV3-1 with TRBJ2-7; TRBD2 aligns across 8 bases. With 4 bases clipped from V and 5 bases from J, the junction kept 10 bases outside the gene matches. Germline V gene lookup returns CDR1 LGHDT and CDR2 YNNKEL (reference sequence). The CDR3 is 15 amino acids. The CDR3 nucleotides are TGTGCCAGCAGCCCAGCGGGGGCAACTAGACACGAGCAGTACTTC. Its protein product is CASSPAGATRHEQYF.

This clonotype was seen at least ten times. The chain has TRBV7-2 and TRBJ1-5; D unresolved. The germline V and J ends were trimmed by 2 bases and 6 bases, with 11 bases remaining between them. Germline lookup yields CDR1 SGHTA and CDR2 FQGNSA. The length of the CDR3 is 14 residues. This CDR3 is CASSLSSAIQPQHF. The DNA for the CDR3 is TGTGCCAGCAGCTTAAGTAGTGCTATTCAGCCCCAGCATTTT.

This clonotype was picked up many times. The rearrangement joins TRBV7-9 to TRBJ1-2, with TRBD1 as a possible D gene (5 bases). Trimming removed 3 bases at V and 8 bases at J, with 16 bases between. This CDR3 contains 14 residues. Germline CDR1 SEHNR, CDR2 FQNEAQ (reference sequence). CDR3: CASSLGQAMLGYTF. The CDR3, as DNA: TGTGCCAGCAGCTTGGGGCAGGCCATGTTGGGCTACACCTTC.

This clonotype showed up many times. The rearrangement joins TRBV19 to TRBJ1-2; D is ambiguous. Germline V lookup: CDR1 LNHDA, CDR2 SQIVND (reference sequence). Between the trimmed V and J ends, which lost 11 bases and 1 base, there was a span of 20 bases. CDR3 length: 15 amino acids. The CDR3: CASQVGDTDNYGYTF. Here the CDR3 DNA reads TGTGCCTCCCAGGTGGGAGACACTGATAACTATGGCTACACCTTC.

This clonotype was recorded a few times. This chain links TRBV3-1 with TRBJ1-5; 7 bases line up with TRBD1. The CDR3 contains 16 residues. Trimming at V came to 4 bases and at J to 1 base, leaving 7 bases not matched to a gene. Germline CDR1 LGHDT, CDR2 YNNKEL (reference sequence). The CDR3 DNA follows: TGTGCCAGCAGCCCGTCAGGGGGAGAGAGCAATCAGCCCCAGCATTTT. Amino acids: CASSPSGGESNQPQHF.

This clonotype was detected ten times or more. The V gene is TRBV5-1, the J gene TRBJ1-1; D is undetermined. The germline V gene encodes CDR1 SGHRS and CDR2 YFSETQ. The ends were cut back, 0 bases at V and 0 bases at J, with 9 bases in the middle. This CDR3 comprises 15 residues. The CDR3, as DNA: TGCGCCAGCAGCTTGGTGACGGCCATGAACACTGAAGCTTTCTTT. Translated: CASSLVTAMNTEAFF. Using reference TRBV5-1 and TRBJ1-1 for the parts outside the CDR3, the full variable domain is KAGVTQTPRYLIKTRGQQVTLSCSPISGHRSVSWYQQTPGQGLQFLFEYFSETQRNKGNFPGRFSGRQFSNSRSEMNVSTLELGDSALYLCASSLVTAMNTEAFFGQGTRLTVV.